One sample yielded the 11 T cell receptor beta chains listed below, sequenced in a study of CD8 T cells in Susac syndrome. cDNA came from approximately 0.5 to 1 ug RNA primed by random hexamers. MiXCR, run by TCRdb on the immunoSEQ multiplex PCR reads, gives a single entry per CDR3 protein. The repertoire has 71,000 or so distinct CDR3 sequences, around 93% of them found once; the top ten carry around 0.15%. The sequenced sample consisted of CD4+ T cells from PBMCs. The source is a human donor with Susac syndrome.

J is TRBJ1-2 and V is TRBV20-1; tentatively, D is TRBD1 (6 bases). This CDR3 contains 13 residues. CDR1 DFQATT and CDR2 SNEGSKA come from the germline V gene (reference sequence). The V end lost 3 bases, the J end lost 4 bases, and 12 bases lay between the germline ends. Written as DNA, the CDR3 is TGCAGTGCTAGCCAGGGGCGCGGCTATGGCTACACCTTC. It codes for CSASQGRGYGYTF.

V and J are TRBV2 and TRBJ2-4; 8 bases match TRBD1. The junction had 4 bases not matched to a gene; V was cut back by 8 bases and J by 4 bases. CDR3 length: 13 residues. Germline assignment: CDR1 SNHLY and CDR2 FYNNEI. DNA for the CDR3: TGTGCCAGCGCTCGACAGGGGAAAAACATTCAGTACTTC. Its protein is CASARQGKNIQYF. Looking up the rest from reference TRBV2 and TRBJ2-4 gives the full variable domain: EPEVTQTPSHQVTQMGQEVILRCVPISNHLYFYWYRQILGQKVEFLVSFYNNEISEKSEIFDDQFSVERPDGSNFTLKIRSTKLEDSAMYFCASARQGKNIQYFGAGTRLSVL.

V is TRBV7-9 and J is TRBJ1-1; maybe TRBD1 (5 bases). The V and J ends lost 1 base and 6 bases respectively, with 12 bases between them. The CDR3 runs 14 residues. Germline V gene lookup returns CDR1 SEHNR and CDR2 FQNEAQ (reference sequence). The CDR3 loop reads CASSLDGVGAEAFF. DNA for the CDR3: TGTGCCAGCAGCTTAGATGGGGTGGGGGCTGAAGCTTTCTTT.

The chain carries TRBV6-2 or TRBV6-3 and TRBJ2-3; 8 bases map to TRBD2. This CDR3 has 15 amino acids. Germline-derived CDR1 and CDR2 are MNHEY and SVGEGT. The CDR3, as DNA: TGTGCGGCGGGAACGGGACTAGGAAGCACAGATACGCAGTATTTT. Translation: CAAGTGLGSTDTQYF.

This clonotype appeared once. The chain is built from TRBV6-1 and TRBJ1-1; D possibly corresponds to TRBD1 (6 bases). This CDR3 region has 14 residues. Germline V gene data show CDR1 as MNHNS and CDR2 as SASEGT. Trimming cost V 1 base and J 4 bases, with 10 bases left between them. The CDR3 here is CASSEDREATEAFF. CDR3 nucleotides: TGTGCCAGCAGTGAAGACAGGGAAGCCACTGAAGCTTTCTTT.

This clonotype appeared once. V and J are TRBV6-6 and TRBJ2-7; D could derive from TRBD1 or TRBD2 (5 bases each). The CDR3 extends over 16 amino acids. Trimming took 4 bases from V and 4 from J, leaving 20 bases between them. Germline assignment: CDR1 MNHNY and CDR2 SVGAGI (reference sequence). The CDR3: CASSSAQGRNKYEQYF. CDR3 sequence (DNA): TGTGCCAGCAGTTCCGCCCAGGGACGGAACAAATACGAGCAGTACTTC.

The rearrangement links TRBV3-1 to TRBJ1-5; D is possibly TRBD1 (6 bases). Germline V gene data show CDR1 as LGHDT and CDR2 as YNNKEL (reference sequence). V shed 5 bases and J shed 1 base, with 12 bases lying between them. The length of the CDR3 is 15 residues. The CDR3, as DNA: TGTGCCAGCAGCGGTAGGGGGACGAGCAATCAGCCCCAGCATTTT. Protein sequence: CASSGRGTSNQPQHF.

V and J are TRBV12-3 or TRBV12-4 and TRBJ1-1, with D unclear. The length of the CDR3 is 14 residues. V was clipped by 6 bases and J by 4 bases, with 15 bases between them. The CDR3 DNA is TGTGCCAGCAGCCCCCCGCGACCGAGCACTGAAGCTTTCTTT. As protein: CASSPPRPSTEAFF.

The chain combines TRBV7-2 with TRBJ2-7, with 15 bases identical to TRBD2. The CDR3 has 18 residues. Germline loops: CDR1 SGHTA, CDR2 FQGNSA. V dropped 1 base and J dropped 2; count of bases not matched to a gene: 6. CDR3 sequence (DNA): TGTGCCAGCAGCTTAGTCCTCGGGACTAGCGGGGGGACCTACGAGCAGTACTTC. Protein product: CASSLVLGTSGGTYEQYF.

The chain couples TRBV7-3 to TRBJ2-3; tentative D call: TRBD2 (5 bases). The V end was cut by 2 bases, the J end by 7 bases, with 13 bases between. The CDR3 length is 14 residues. CDR1 and CDR2 from the germline V gene are SGHTA and FQGTGA. This CDR3 reads CASSLESSRYTQYF. The DNA of the CDR3 is TGTGCCAGCAGCTTAGAATCTAGCCGGTATACGCAGTATTTT.

The V call is TRBV28, the J call TRBJ1-1; D not certain. V lost 5 bases and J 11 bases, leaving 15 bases between the germline ends. CDR1 is MDHEN and CDR2 is SYDVKM in the germline V gene. This CDR3 is 12 amino acids long. CDR3 sequence reads: CASSTRRPWAFF. The CDR3 DNA follows: TGTGCCAGCAGTACCCGGAGGCCCTGGGCTTTCTTT.